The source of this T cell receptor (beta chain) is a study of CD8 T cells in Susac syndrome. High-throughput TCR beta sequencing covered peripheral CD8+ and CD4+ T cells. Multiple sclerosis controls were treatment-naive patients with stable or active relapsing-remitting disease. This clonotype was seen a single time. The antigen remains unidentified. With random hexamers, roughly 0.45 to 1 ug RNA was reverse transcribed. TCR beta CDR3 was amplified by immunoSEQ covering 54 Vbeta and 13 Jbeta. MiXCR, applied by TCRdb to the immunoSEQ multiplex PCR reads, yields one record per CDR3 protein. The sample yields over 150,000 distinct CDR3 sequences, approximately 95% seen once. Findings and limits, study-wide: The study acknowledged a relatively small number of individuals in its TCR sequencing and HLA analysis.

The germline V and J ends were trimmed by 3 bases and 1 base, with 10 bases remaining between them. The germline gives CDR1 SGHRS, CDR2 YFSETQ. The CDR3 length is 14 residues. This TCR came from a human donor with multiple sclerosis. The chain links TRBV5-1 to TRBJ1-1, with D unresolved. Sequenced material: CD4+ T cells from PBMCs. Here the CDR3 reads CASSSGAGNTEAFF. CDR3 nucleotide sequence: TGCGCCAGCAGCTCGGGCGCGGGGAACACTGAAGCTTTCTTT.